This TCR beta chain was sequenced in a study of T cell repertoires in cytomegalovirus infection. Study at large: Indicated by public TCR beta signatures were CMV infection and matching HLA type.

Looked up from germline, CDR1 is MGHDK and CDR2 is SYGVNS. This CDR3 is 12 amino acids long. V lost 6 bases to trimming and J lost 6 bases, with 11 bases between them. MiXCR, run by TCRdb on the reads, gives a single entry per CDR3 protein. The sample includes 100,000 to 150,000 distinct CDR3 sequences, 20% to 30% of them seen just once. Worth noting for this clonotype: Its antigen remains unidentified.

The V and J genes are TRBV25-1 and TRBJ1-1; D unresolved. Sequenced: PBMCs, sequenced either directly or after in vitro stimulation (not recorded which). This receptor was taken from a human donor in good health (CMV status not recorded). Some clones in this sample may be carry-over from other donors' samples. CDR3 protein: CASRGNFAEAFF. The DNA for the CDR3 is TGTGCCAGCAGAGGAAACTTTGCTGAAGCTTTCTTT.